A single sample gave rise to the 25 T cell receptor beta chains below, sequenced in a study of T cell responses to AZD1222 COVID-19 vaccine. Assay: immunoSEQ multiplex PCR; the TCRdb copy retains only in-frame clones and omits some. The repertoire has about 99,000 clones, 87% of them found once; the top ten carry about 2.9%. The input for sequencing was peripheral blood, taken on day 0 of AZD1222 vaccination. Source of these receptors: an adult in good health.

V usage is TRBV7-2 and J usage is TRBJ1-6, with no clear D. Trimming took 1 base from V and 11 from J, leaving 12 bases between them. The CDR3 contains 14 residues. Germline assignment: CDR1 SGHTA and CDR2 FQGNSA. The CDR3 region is CASSLGFQAAPLHF. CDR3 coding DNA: TGTGCCAGCAGCTTAGGGTTCCAGGCCGCACCCCTCCACTTT.

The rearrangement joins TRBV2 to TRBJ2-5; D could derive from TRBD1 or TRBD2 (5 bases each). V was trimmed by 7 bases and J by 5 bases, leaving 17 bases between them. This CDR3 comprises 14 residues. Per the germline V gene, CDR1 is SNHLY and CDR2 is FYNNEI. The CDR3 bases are TGTGCCAGCAATTTCCGGGACCCCGCGGAGACCCAGTACTTC. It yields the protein CASNFRDPAETQYF.

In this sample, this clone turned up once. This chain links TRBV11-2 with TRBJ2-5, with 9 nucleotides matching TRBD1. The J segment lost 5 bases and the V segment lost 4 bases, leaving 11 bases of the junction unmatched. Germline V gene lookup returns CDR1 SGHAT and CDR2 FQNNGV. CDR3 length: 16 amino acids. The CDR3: CASSSTPGQGGETQYF. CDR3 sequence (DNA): TGTGCCAGCAGCTCAACCCCGGGACAGGGCGGGGAGACCCAGTACTTC.

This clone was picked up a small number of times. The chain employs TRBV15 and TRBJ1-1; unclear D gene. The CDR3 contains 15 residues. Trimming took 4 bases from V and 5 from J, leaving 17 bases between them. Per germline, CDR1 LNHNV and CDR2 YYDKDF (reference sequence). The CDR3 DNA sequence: TGTGCCACCAGCACCGGACGGTCAGGTGGGACTGAAGCTTTCTTT. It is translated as CATSTGRSGGTEAFF. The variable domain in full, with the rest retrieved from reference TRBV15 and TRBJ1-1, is DAMVIQNPRYQVTQFGKPVTLSCSQTLNHNVMYWYQQKSSQAPKLLFHYYDKDFNNEADTPDNFQSRRPNTSFCFLDIRSPGLGDTAMYLCATSTGRSGGTEAFFGQGTRLTVV.

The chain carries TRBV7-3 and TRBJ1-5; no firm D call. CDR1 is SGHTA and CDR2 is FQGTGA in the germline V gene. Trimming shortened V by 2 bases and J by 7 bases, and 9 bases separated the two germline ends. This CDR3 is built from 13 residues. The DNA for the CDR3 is TGTGCCAGCAGCTTAGCCTGGGGACAGCCCCAGCATTTT. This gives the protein CASSLAWGQPQHF.

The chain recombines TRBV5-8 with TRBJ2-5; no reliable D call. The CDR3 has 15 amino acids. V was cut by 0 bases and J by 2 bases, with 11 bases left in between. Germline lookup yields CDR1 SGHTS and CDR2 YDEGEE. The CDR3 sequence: CASSLGAGTQETQYF. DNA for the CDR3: TGTGCCAGCAGCTTGGGGGCAGGAACTCAAGAGACCCAGTACTTC.

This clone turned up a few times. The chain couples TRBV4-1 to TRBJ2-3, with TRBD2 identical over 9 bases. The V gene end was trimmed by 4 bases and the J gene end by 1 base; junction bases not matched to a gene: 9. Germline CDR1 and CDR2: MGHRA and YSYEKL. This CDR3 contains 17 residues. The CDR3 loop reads CASSLISGGFGTDTQYF. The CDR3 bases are TGCGCCAGCAGCCTGATTAGCGGGGGATTTGGCACAGATACGCAGTATTTT.

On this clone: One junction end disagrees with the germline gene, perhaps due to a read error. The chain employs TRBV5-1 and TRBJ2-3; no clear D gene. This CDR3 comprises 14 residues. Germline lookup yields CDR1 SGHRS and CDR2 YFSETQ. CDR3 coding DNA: TGTGCCAGCAACCTCGATGGTAGCACAGATACGCAGTATTTT. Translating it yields CASNLDGSTDTQYF.

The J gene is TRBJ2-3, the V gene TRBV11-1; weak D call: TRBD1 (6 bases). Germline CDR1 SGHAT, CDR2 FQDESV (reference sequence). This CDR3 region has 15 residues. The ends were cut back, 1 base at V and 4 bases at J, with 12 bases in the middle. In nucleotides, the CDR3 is TGTGCCAGCAGCTTAGAGGTGGGGGCGGCAGATACGCAGTATTTT. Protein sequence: CASSLEVGAADTQYF.

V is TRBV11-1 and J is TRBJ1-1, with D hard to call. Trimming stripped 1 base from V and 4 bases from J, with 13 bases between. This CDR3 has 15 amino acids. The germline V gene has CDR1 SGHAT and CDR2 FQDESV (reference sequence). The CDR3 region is CASSLVPGGSTEAFF. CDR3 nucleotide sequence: TGTGCCAGCAGCTTAGTGCCGGGAGGAAGCACTGAAGCTTTCTTT. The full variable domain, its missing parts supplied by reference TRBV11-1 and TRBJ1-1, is EAEVAQSPRYKITEKSQAVAFWCDPISGHATLYWYRQILGQGPELLVQFQDESVVDDSQLPKDRFSAERLKGVDSTLKIQPAELGDSAMYLCASSLVPGGSTEAFFGQGTRLTVV.

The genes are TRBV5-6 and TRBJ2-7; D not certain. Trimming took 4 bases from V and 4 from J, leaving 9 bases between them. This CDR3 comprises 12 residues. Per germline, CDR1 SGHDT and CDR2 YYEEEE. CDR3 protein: CASSNLDYEQYV. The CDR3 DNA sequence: TGTGCCAGCAGCAATCTAGATTACGAGCAGTACGTC.

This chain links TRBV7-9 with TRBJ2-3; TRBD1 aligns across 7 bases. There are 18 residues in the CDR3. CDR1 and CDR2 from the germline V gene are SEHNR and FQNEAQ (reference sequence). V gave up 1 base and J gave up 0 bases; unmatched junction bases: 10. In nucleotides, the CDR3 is TGTGCCAGCAGCTTAGGTGGACAGGCATCTTCTAGCACAGATACGCAGTATTTT. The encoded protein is CASSLGGQASSSTDTQYF. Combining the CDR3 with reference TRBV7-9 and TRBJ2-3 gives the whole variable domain DTGVSQNPRHKITKRGQNVTFRCDPISEHNRLYWYRQTLGQGPEFLTYFQNEAQLEKSRLLSDRFSAERPKGSFSTLEIQRTEQGDSAMYLCASSLGGQASSSTDTQYFGPGTRLTVL.

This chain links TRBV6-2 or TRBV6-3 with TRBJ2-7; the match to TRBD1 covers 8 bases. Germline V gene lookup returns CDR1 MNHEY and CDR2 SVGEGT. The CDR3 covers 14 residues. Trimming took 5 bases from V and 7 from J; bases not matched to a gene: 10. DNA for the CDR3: TGTGCCAGCAGTCCACCTCAGGGGGCGGATGAGCAGTACTTC. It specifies CASSPPQGADEQYF.

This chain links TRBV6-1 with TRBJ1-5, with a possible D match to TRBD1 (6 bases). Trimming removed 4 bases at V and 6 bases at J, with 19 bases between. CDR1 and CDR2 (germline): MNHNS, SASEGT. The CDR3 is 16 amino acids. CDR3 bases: TGTGCCAGCAGTGCCCTGAACAGGGTCGGCGGTCAGCCCCAGCATTTT. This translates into CASSALNRVGGQPQHF.

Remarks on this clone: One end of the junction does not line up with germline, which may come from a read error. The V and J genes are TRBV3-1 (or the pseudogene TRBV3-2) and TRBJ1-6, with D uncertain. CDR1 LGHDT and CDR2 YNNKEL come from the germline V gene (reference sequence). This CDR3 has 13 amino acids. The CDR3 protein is CASTQIVNAPLHF. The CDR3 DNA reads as TGTGCCAGCACCCAAATTGTGAATGCACCCCTCCACTTT.

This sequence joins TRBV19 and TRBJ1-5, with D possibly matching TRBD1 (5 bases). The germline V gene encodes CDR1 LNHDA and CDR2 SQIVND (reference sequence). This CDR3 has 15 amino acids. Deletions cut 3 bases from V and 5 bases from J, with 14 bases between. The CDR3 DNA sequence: TGTGCCAGTAGTATGGACAAGGCAGCTTATCAGCCCCAGCATTTT. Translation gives CASSMDKAAYQPQHF.

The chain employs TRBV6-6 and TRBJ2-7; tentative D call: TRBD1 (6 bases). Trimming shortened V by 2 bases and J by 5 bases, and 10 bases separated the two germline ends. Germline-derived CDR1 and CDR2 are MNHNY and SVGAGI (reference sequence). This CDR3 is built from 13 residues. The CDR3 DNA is TGTGCCAGCAGTTACACGGACAGAGACGAGCAGTACGTC. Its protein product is CASSYTDRDEQYV.

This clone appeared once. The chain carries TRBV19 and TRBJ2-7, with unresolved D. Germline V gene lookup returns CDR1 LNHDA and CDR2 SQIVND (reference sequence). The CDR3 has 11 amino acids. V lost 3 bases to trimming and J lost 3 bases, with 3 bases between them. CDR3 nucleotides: TGTGCCAGTAGTATGGGCTACGAGCAGTACTTC. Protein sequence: CASSMGYEQYF.

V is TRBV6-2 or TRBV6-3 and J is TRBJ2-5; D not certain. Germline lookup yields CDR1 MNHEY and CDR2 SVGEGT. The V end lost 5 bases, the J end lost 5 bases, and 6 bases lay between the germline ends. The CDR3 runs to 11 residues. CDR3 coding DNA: TGTGCCAGCAGTAACGGGGAGACCCAGTACTTC. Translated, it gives CASSNGETQYF.

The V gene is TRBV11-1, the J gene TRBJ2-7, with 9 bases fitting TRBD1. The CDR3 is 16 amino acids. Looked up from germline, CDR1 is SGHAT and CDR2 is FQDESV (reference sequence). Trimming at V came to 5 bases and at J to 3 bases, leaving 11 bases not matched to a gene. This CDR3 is CASSPPTGGRSYEQYF. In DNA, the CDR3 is TGTGCCAGCAGCCCGCCAACAGGGGGCCGCAGCTACGAGCAGTACTTC.

CDR3 sequence: CASSYSTGSNEKLFF. The DNA of the CDR3 is TGTGCCAGCAGTTACTCGACGGGGTCCAATGAAAAACTGTTTTTT. This chain connects TRBV6-5 to TRBJ1-4, with unresolved D. Germline CDR1 and CDR2: MNHEY and SVGAGI. CDR3 length: 15 residues. With 0 bases removed from V and 5 bases from J, the gap between germline ends came to 10 bases.

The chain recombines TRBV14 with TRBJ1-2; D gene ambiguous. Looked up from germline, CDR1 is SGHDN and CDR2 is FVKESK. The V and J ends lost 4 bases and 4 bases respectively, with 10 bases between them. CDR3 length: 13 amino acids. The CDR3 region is CASSPTRSYGYTF. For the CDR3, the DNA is TGTGCCAGCAGCCCGACACGTAGCTATGGCTACACCTTC. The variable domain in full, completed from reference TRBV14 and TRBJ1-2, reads EAGVTQFPSHSVIEKGQTVTLRCDPISGHDNLYWYRRVMGKEIKFLLHFVKESKQDESGMPNNRFLAERTGGTYSTLKVQPAELEDSGVYFCASSPTRSYGYTFGSGTRLTVV.

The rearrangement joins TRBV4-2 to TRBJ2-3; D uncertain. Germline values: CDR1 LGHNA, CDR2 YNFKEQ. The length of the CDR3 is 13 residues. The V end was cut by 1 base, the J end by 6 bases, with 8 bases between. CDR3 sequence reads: CASSQVGSDTQYF. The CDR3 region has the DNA TGTGCCAGCAGCCAAGTCGGAAGTGATACGCAGTATTTT.

The CDR3: CSAFQNTEAFF. The CDR3 coding sequence is TGCAGTGCTTTCCAGAACACTGAAGCTTTCTTT. The chain joins TRBV20-1 to TRBJ1-1; D is uncertain. This CDR3 region has 11 residues. Germline V CDR1 and CDR2: DFQATT, SNEGSKA (reference sequence). Trimming pared 5 bases from V and 1 base from J, leaving 5 bases between.

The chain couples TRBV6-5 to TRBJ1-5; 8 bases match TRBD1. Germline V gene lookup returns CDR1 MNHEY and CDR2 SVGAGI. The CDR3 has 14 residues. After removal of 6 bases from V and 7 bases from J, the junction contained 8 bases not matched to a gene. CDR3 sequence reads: CASRPGGAAQPQHF. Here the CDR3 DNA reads TGTGCCAGCAGACCAGGGGGCGCGGCACAGCCCCAGCATTTT.